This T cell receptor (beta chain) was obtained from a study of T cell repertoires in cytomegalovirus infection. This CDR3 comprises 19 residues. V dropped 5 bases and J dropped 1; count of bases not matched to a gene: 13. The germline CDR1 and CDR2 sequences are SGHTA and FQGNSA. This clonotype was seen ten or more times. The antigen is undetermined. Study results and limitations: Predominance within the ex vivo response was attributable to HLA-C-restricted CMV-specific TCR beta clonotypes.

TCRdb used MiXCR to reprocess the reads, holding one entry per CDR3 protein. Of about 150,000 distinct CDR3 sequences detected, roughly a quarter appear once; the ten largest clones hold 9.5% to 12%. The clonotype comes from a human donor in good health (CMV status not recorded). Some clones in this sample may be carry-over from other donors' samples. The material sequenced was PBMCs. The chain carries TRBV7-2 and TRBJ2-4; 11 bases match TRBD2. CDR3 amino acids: CASSPRVAGGPFAKNIQYF. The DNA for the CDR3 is TGTGCCAGCAGCCCTCGGGTAGCGGGAGGGCCGTTTGCCAAAAACATTCAGTACTTC.